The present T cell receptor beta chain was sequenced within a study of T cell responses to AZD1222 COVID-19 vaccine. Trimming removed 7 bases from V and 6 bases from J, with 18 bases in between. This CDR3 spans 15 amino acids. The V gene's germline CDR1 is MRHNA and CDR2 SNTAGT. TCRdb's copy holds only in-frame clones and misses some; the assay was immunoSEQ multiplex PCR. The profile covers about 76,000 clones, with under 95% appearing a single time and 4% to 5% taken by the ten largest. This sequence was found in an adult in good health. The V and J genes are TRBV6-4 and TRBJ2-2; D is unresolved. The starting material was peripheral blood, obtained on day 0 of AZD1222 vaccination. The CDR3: CASKASSRTSGELFF. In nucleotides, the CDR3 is TGTGCCAGCAAGGCCAGCAGCAGAACGTCCGGGGAGCTGTTTTTT.